A selection of T cell receptor beta chains follows, all from one sample in a study of pediatric ulcerative colitis. The assay was immunoSEQ multiplex PCR, and TCRdb's table has in-frame clones only and misses some. The sample records about 64,000 clones, over 65% being singletons. What was sequenced was blood. Every receptor here comes from a boy between 10 and 17 years old with moderate ulcerative colitis. The CDR3 runs from the conserved cysteine through the conserved F or W. The D gene is left open where the match is weak. Some rows mark clone size as missing; the rest say once, few, many or name a class of expanded clone.

d_call | j_call | v_call | clone_size | cdr3_aa | cdr3_nt
NA | TRBJ1-5 | TRBV20-1 | NA | CSARVNQPQHF | TGCAGTGCTAGAGTGAATCAGCCCCAGCATTTT
TRBD2 | TRBJ2-7 | TRBV9 | NA | CASSLTSSDEQYF | TGTGCCAGCAGCCTGACTAGCTCGGACGAGCAGTACTTC
NA | TRBJ1-1 | TRBV5-1 | NA | CASSLVDTEAFF | TGCGCCAGCAGCTTGGTTGACACTGAAGCTTTCTTT
TRBD1 | TRBJ1-3 | TRBV5-1 | NA | CASSARTGGGGNTIYF | TGCGCCAGCAGCGCCCGGACAGGGGGCGGTGGAAACACCATATATTTT
NA | TRBJ1-2 | TRBV27 | NA | CASGLGRANGYTF | TGTGCCAGCGGCTTGGGCAGGGCAAATGGCTACACCTTC
TRBD1 | TRBJ2-3 | TRBV7-2 | NA | CASSSGQAGRDTQYF | TGTGCCAGCAGCTCAGGACAGGCAGGCCGAGATACGCAGTATTTT
NA | TRBJ2-2 | TRBV21-1 | NA | CASSMGRGETGELFF | TGTGCCAGCAGCATGGGCAGGGGGGAGACCGGGGAGCTGTTTTTT
TRBD1 | TRBJ1-1 | TRBV4-2 | NA | CASSPSAGGQGSYGGEAFF | TGTGCCAGCAGCCCCTCGGCGGGGGGACAGGGCTCTTATGGCGGTGAAGCTTTCTTT
NA | TRBJ2-7 | TRBV6-6 | few | CASSYSSGTPLQYF | TGTGCCAGCAGTTACTCGTCCGGCACTCCTCTGCAGTACTTC
TRBD1 | TRBJ1-1 | TRBV5-1 | once | CASSLPRTGGFVNTEAFF | TGCGCCAGCAGCTTGCCGAGGACAGGGGGATTTGTGAACACTGAAGCTTTCTTT
TRBD2 | TRBJ2-1 | TRBV19 | NA | CASSGAGLAGINEQFF | TGTGCCAGTAGCGGAGCGGGACTAGCGGGAATCAATGAGCAGTTCTTC
NA | TRBJ2-1 | TRBV10-1 | few | CASSESWVRCNEQFF | TGCGCCAGCAGTGAGTCCTGGGTCCGCTGCAATGAGCAGTTCTTC
NA | TRBJ2-1 | TRBV29-1 | NA | CSVEWFGYEQFF | TGCAGCGTTGAGTGGTTTGGGTATGAGCAGTTCTTC
NA | TRBJ2-7 | TRBV5-4 | NA | CASSLMGGGTAYEQYF | TGTGCCAGCAGCTTGATGGGAGGGGGCACGGCCTACGAGCAGTACTTC
NA | TRBJ1-2 | TRBV10-3 | NA | CAISRENHGPYGYTF | TGTGCCATCAGTCGAGAGAACCACGGACCCTATGGCTACACCTTC
NA | TRBJ1-1 | TRBV19 | few | CASSIVLGRNTEAFF | TGTGCCAGTAGTATAGTGCTGGGGAGGAACACTGAAGCTTTCTTT
NA | TRBJ1-2 | TRBV9 | once | CASSQRESHGYTF | TGTGCCAGCAGCCAGAGGGAGAGTCATGGCTACACCTTC
NA | TRBJ2-1 | TRBV5-1 | NA | CASSGAGAYNEQFF | TGCGCCAGCAGCGGGGCAGGAGCCTACAATGAGCAGTTCTTC
NA | TRBJ1-2 | TRBV4-1 | NA | CASSQDRDTTAYGYTF | TGCGCCAGCAGCCAAGATCGGGACACAACGGCTTATGGCTACACCTTC
NA | TRBJ2-7 | TRBV27 | NA | CASTPGGGRDWLEQYF | TGTGCCAGCACCCCCGGCGGAGGACGGGACTGGTTGGAGCAGTACTTC
NA | TRBJ2-3 | TRBV4-2 | NA | CASSARDTYTDTQYF | TGTGCCAGCAGCGCCAGGGACACATATACAGATACGCAGTATTTT
TRBD1 | TRBJ2-1 | TRBV30 | NA | CAWSLDRVYNEQFF | TGTGCCTGGAGTCTCGACAGGGTCTACAATGAGCAGTTCTTC
NA | TRBJ2-7 | TRBV7-9 | NA | CASSFLYEQYF | TGTGCCAGCAGCTTCTTATACGAGCAGTACTTC
NA | TRBJ1-1 | TRBV30 | NA | CAWSFSKGGAFF | TGTGCCTGGAGTTTCTCGAAGGGGGGGGCTTTCTTT
NA | TRBJ2-6 | TRBV25-1 | NA | CASSASGANVLTF | TGTGCCAGCAGTGCCTCTGGGGCCAACGTCCTGACTTTC
NA | TRBJ1-5 | TRBV9 | few | CAKGHYSNQPQHF | TGTGCCAAGGGACACTATAGCAATCAGCCCCAGCATTTT
NA | TRBJ1-2 | TRBV5-1 | NA | CASSTDRSGYTF | TGCGCCAGCAGCACGGACCGTTCTGGCTACACCTTC
NA | TRBJ1-6 | TRBV25-1 | NA | CASSEYRSPLHF | TGTGCCAGCAGTGAATATCGTTCACCCCTCCACTTT
NA | TRBJ1-2 | TRBV4-2 | NA | CASSHEHNRDNYGYTF | TGTGCCAGCAGCCATGAACACAACCGGGACAACTATGGCTACACCTTC
NA | TRBJ2-7 | TRBV5-6 | once | CASSLPEQYF | TGTGCCAGCAGCTTGCCCGAGCAGTACTTC
NA | TRBJ1-2 | TRBV5-4 | NA | CASSLDRANYGYTF | TGTGCCAGCAGCTTGGACAGAGCTAACTATGGCTACACCTTC
NA | TRBJ2-1 | TRBV6-6 | once | CASSPAGSYNEQFF | TGTGCCAGCAGTCCGGCGGGCTCCTACAATGAGCAGTTCTTC
TRBD1 | TRBJ1-1 | TRBV19 | NA | CASSRRGTEAFF | TGTGCCAGTAGTCGCAGGGGGACTGAAGCTTTCTTT
NA | TRBJ2-1 | TRBV7-6 | NA | CASSLEGSGFSYNEQFF | TGTGCCAGCAGCTTAGAAGGGTCCGGCTTTTCCTACAATGAGCAGTTCTTC
NA | TRBJ1-4 | TRBV10-3 | NA | CAISEYRVVETNEKLFF | TGTGCCATCAGTGAGTACAGGGTAGTGGAAACTAATGAAAAACTGTTTTTT
NA | TRBJ1-5 | TRBV11-2 | NA | CASSLDRGGVGQPQHF | TGCGCCAGCAGCTTAGATCGGGGTGGGGTGGGTCAGCCCCAGCATTTT
TRBD1 | TRBJ1-2 | TRBV29-1 | NA | CSVSDRGWNWGYTF | TGCAGCGTGTCTGACAGGGGGTGGAACTGGGGCTACACCTTC
NA | TRBJ1-2 | TRBV15 | NA | CATSRDSSQDYYGYTF | TGTGCCACCAGCAGAGATTCGTCGCAGGACTACTATGGCTACACCTTC
TRBD1 | TRBJ2-4 | TRBV10-3 | NA | CAISRDRGDIQYF | TGTGCCATCAGCCGGGACAGGGGTGACATTCAGTACTTC
TRBD1 | TRBJ1-4 | TRBV7-9 | NA | CAGQGLNEKLFF | TGTGCCGGACAGGGTTTGAATGAAAAACTGTTTTTT
TRBD1 | TRBJ1-1 | TRBV5-6 | NA | CASRGPPRDRQNTEAFF | TGTGCCAGCAGGGGACCACCTCGGGACAGACAGAACACTGAAGCTTTCTTT
NA | TRBJ2-5 | TRBV30 | NA | CAWAGGRQETQYF | TGTGCCTGGGCCGGGGGAAGACAAGAGACCCAGTACTTC
NA | TRBJ2-1 | TRBV20-1 | NA | CSARDPVEQFF | TGCAGTGCTAGAGACCCAGTTGAGCAGTTCTTC
NA | TRBJ1-1 | TRBV5-1 | NA | CASSFGGLNTEAFF | TGCGCCAGCAGCTTTGGGGGATTGAACACTGAAGCTTTCTTT
NA | TRBJ1-1 | TRBV25-1 | NA | CASSEYSSFFF | TGTGCCAGCAGTGAATATTCGTCCTTTTTCTTT
NA | TRBJ1-2 | TRBV29-1 | few | CSVAQTGPTARGYTF | TGCAGCGTTGCCCAAACGGGTCCCACTGCACGTGGCTACACCTTC
NA | TRBJ2-2 | TRBV10-1 | NA | CATRRGVDTGELFF | TGCGCCACCCGAAGAGGGGTGGACACCGGGGAGCTGTTTTTT
NA | TRBJ1-4 | TRBV7-9 | NA | CASSLGSSTNEKLFF | TGTGCCAGCAGCTTAGGGTCTTCAACTAATGAAAAACTGTTTTTT
NA | TRBJ1-1 | TRBV5-1 | NA | CASSLVSGPWEAFF | TGCGCCAGCAGCTTGGTTTCGGGGCCGTGGGAAGCTTTCTTT
NA | TRBJ2-3 | TRBV2 | NA | CASRGRTTGTDTQYF | TGTGCCAGCAGGGGGCGAACGACCGGCACAGATACGCAGTATTTT
NA | TRBJ1-2 | TRBV7-6 | NA | CASSPQDYYGYTF | TGTGCCAGCAGCCCCCAGGACTACTATGGCTACACCTTC
NA | TRBJ1-3 | TRBV27 | NA | CASSFGSAGNTIYF | TGTGCCAGCAGTTTCGGCTCCGCTGGAAACACCATATATTTT
TRBD1 | TRBJ2-7 | TRBV7-9 | NA | CASSPTPGTGTYEQYF | TGTGCCAGCAGCCCAACGCCCGGGACAGGGACCTACGAGCAGTACTTC